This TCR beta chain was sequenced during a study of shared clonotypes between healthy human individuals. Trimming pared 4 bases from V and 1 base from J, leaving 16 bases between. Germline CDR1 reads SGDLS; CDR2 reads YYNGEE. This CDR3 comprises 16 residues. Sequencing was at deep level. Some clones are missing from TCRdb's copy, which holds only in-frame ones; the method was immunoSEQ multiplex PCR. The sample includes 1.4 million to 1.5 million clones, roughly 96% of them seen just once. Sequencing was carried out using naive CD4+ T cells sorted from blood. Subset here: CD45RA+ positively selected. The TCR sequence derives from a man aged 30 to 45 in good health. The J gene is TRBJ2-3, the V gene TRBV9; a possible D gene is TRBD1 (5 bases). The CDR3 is CASSPQGIPRTDTQYF. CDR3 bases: TGTGCCAGCAGCCCCCAGGGCATTCCACGCACAGATACGCAGTATTTT.